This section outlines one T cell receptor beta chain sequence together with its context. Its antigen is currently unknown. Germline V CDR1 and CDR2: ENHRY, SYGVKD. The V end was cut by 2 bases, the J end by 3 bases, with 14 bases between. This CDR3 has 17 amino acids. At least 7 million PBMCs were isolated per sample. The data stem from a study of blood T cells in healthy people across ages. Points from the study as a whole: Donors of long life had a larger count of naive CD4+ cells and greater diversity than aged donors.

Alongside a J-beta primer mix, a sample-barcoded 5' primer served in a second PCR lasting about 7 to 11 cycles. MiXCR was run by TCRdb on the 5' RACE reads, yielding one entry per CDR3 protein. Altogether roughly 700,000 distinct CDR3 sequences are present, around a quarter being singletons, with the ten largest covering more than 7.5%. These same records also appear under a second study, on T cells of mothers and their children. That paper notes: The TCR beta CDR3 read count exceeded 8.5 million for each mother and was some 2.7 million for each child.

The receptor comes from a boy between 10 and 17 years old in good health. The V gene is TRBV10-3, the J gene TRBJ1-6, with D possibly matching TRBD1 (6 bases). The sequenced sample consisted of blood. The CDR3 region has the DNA TGTGCCATCAGTGAGAGACAGGCTCGCGGCTATAATTCACCCCTCCACTTT. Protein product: CAISERQARGYNSPLHF.